These 6 T cell receptor beta chains were sequenced from one sample in a study of CD8 T cells in Susac syndrome. Reverse transcription of roughly 0.45 to 1 ug RNA used random hexamers. TCRdb passed the immunoSEQ multiplex PCR reads through MiXCR, listing each CDR3 protein once. Among some 180,000 distinct CDR3 sequences, roughly 94% were seen once, and the ten largest hold around 0.094%. Material: CD4+ T cells from PBMCs. The receptors originated from a human donor with Susac syndrome.

The CDR3 DNA reads as TGCGCCAGCAGCCAGGGACAGCCTACGAACACCGGGGAGCTGTTTTTT. It specifies CASSQGQPTNTGELFF. This chain connects TRBV5-1 to TRBJ2-2; the match to TRBD1 covers 7 bases. Trimming at V came to 4 bases and at J to 0 bases, leaving 6 bases not matched to a gene. Germline V lookup: CDR1 SGHRS, CDR2 YFSETQ. The CDR3 has 16 amino acids.

CDR3 sequence (DNA): TGCAGTGCTTCCGACAGGGGGCTAGGCTACACCTTC. It is translated as CSASDRGLGYTF. This chain joins TRBV20-1 and TRBJ1-2; 10 nucleotides match TRBD1. V was clipped by 5 bases and J by 8 bases; unmatched bases: 5. The germline gives CDR1 DFQATT, CDR2 SNEGSKA (reference sequence). The CDR3 loop spans 12 amino acids.

V and J are TRBV11-2 and TRBJ2-1, with 9 positions matching TRBD2. There are 15 residues in the CDR3. Germline lookup yields CDR1 SGHAT and CDR2 FQNNGV. J gave up 9 bases and V 4 bases, and 10 bases lay outside the gene matches. CDR3 sequence: CASSSLREGLFEQFF. In DNA form, the CDR3 reads TGTGCCAGCAGCTCCCTGCGGGAGGGCCTTTTTGAGCAGTTCTTC.

The V and J genes are TRBV6-5 and TRBJ1-2, with 7 nucleotides matching TRBD1. The CDR3 has 12 amino acids. Germline loops: CDR1 MNHEY, CDR2 SVGAGI. After removal of 6 bases from V and 6 bases from J, the junction contained 4 bases not matched to a gene. CDR3 sequence: CASRHDRDGYTF. In DNA, the CDR3 is TGTGCCAGCAGGCATGACAGGGATGGCTACACCTTC.

V gene TRBV13 combines with J gene TRBJ2-5; D is unclear. V was clipped by 3 bases and J by 4 bases, with 12 bases between them. From germline, CDR1 is PRHDT and CDR2 FYEKMQ (reference sequence). The CDR3 is 14 residues long. The CDR3 region has the DNA TGTGCCAGCAGCTTCTCCCGGGTGGGAGAGACCCAGTACTTC. It specifies CASSFSRVGETQYF.

The V gene is TRBV9, the J gene TRBJ2-2; D might be TRBD2 (5 bases). This CDR3 has 14 residues. With 0 bases removed from V and 7 bases from J, the gap between germline ends came to 10 bases. The germline V gene has CDR1 SGDLS and CDR2 YYNGEE. This chain's CDR3 is CASSVARVGGELFF. The CDR3 DNA is TGTGCCAGCAGCGTAGCGAGGGTTGGCGGGGAGCTGTTTTTT.